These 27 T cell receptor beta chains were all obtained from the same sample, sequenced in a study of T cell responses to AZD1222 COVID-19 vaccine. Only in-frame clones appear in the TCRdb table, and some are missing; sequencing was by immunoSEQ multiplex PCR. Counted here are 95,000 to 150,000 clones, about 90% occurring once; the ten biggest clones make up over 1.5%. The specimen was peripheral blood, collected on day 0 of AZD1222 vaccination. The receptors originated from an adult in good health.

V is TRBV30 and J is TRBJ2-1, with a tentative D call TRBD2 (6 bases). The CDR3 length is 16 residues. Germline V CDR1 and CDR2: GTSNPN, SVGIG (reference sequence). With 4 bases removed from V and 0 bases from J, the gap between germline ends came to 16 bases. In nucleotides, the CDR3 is TGTGCCTGGAATCGGGGGACCCTAAGCTCCTACAATGAGCAGTTCTTC. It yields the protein CAWNRGTLSSYNEQFF. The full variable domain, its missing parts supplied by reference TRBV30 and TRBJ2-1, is SQTIHQWPATLVQPVGSPLSLECTVEGTSNPNLYWYRQAAGRGLQLLFYSVGIGQISSEVPQNLSASRPQDRQFILSSKKLLLSDSGFYLCAWNRGTLSSYNEQFFGPGTRLTVL.

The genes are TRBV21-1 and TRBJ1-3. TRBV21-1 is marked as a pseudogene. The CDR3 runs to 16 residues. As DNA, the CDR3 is TGTGCCAGCGGGGAGGGACAGCCGAACTCTGGAAACACCATATATTTT. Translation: CASGEGQPNSGNTIYF.

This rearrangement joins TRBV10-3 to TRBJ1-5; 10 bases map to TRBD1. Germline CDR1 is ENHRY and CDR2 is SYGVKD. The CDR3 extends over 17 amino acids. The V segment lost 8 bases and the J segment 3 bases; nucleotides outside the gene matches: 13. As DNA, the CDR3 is TGTGCCATCGGACCCGGACAGGGGGTGGGGATCAATCAGCCCCAGCATTTT. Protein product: CAIGPGQGVGINQPQHF.

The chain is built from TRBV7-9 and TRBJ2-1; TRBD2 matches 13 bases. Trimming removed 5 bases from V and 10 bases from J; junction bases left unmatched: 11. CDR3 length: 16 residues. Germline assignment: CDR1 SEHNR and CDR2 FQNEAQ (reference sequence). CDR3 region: CASSPVGLAGVGEQFF. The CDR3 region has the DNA TGTGCCAGCAGCCCCGTAGGACTAGCGGGGGTGGGGGAGCAGTTCTTC.

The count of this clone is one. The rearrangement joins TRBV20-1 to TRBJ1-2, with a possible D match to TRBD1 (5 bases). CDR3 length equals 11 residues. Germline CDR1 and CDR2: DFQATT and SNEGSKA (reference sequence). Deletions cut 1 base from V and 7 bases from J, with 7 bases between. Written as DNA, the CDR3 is TGCAGTGCTAGAGTCGGGGCTGGCTACACCTTC. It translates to CSARVGAGYTF.

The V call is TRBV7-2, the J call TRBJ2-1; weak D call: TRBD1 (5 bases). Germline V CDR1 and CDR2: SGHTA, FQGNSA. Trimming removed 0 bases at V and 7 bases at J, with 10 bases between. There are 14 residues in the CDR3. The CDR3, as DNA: TGTGCCAGCAGCTTAGCAGGGGATAGGAATGAGCAGTTCTTC. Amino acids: CASSLAGDRNEQFF.

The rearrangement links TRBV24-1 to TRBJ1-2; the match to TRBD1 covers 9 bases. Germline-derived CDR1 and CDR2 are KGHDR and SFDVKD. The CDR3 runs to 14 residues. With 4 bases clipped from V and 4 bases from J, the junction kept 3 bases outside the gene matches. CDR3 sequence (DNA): TGTGCCACCAGTGAGTGGGGACAGGGCTATGGCTACACCTTC. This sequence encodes CATSEWGQGYGYTF.

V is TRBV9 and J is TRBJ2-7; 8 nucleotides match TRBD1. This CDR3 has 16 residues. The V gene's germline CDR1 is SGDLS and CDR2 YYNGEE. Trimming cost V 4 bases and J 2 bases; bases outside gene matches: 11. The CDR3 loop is CASSRGPGQETYEQYF. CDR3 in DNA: TGTGCCAGCAGCCGAGGGCCGGGACAGGAGACCTACGAGCAGTACTTC.

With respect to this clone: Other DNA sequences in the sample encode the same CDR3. This CDR3 is CASSFPGPLRETQYF. The CDR3 DNA reads TGTGCCAGCAGTTTTCCCGGACCCTTGAGGGAGACCCAGTACTTC. The chain carries TRBV27 and TRBJ2-5; D is unresolved. Germline V gene data show CDR1 as MNHEY and CDR2 as SMNVEV (reference sequence). The length of the CDR3 is 15 residues. The V end was cut by 3 bases, the J end by 5 bases, with 16 bases between.

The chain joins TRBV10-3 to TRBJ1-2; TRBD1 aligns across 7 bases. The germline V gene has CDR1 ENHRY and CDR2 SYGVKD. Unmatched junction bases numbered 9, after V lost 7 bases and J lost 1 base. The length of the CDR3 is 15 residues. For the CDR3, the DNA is TGTGCCATCAATCCGGGACAGTTATTTAACTATGGCTACACCTTC. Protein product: CAINPGQLFNYGYTF.

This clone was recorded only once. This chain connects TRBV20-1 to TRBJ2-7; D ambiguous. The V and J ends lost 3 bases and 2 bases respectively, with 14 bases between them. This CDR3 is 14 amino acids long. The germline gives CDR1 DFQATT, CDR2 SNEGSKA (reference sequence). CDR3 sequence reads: CSASVGLEPYEQYF. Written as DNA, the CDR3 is TGCAGTGCTAGTGTTGGGTTAGAGCCCTACGAGCAGTACTTC.

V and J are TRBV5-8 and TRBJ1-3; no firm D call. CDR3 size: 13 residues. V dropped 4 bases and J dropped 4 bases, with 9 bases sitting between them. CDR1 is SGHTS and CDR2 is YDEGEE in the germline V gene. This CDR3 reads CASSRGYGNTIYF. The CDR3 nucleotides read TGTGCCAGCAGCCGGGGTTACGGAAACACCATATATTTT.

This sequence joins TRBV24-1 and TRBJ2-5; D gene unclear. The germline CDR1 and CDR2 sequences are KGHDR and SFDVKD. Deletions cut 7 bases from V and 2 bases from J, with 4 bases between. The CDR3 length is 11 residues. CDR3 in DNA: TGTGCCACCAGGGATCAAGAGACCCAGTACTTC. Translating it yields CATRDQETQYF.

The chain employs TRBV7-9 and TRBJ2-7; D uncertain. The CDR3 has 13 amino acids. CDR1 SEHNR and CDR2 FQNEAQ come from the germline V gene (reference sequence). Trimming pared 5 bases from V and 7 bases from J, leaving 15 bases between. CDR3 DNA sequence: TGTGCCAGCAGCCCCACCGGCGGCGCAGAGCAGTACGTC. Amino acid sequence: CASSPTGGAEQYV.

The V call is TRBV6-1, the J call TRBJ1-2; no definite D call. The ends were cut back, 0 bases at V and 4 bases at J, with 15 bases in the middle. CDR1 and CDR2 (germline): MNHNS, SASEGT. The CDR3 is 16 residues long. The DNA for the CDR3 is TGTGCCAGCAGTGAAGCCGTTCAGGCCGGAATCTATGGCTACACCTTC. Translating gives CASSEAVQAGIYGYTF.

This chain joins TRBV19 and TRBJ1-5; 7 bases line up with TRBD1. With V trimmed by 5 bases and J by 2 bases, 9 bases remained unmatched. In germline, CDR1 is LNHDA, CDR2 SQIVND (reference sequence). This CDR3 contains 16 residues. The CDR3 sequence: CASSLHLGTGNQPQHF. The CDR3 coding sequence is TGTGCCAGTAGTCTCCACCTCGGGACAGGCAATCAGCCCCAGCATTTT.

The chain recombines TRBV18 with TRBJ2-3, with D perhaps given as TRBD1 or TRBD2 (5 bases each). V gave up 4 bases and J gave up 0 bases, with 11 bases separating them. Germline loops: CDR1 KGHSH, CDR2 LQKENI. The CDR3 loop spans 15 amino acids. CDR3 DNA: TGTGCCAGCTCACAGTCGGGACCGAGCACAGATACGCAGTATTTT. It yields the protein CASSQSGPSTDTQYF.

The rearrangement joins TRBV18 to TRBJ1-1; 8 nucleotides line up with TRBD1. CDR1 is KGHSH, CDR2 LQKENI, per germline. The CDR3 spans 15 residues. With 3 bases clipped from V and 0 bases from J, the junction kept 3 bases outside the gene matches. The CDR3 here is CASSPRTGMNTEAFF. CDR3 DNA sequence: TGTGCCAGCTCACCTAGGACAGGGATGAACACTGAAGCTTTCTTT.

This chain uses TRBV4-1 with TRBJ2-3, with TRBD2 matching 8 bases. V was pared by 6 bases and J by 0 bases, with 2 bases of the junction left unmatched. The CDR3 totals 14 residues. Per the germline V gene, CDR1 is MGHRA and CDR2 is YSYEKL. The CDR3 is CASRTSGSTDTQYF. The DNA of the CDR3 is TGCGCCAGCAGAACTAGCGGCAGCACAGATACGCAGTATTTT.

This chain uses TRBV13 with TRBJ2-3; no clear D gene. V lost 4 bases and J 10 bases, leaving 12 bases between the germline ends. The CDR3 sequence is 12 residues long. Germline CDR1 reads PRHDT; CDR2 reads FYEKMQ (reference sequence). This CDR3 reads CASSSPQSPQYF. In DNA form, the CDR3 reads TGTGCCAGCAGCTCGCCCCAGTCCCCGCAGTATTTT.

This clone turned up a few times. The CDR3 region has the DNA TGCGCCAGCAGCTCCCCGGGACAGGGAGTTTTTGCGGCTTTCTTT. The encoded protein is CASSSPGQGVFAAFF. V gene TRBV5-1 combines with J gene TRBJ1-1; TRBD1 matches at 9 bases. Germline CDR1 and CDR2: SGHRS and YFSETQ. This CDR3 spans 15 amino acids. Trimming cost V 3 bases and J 11 bases; bases outside gene matches: 14.

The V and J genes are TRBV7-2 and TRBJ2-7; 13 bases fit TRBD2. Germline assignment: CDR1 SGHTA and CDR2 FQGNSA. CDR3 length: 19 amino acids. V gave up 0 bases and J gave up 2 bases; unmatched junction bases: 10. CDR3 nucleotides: TGTGCCAGCAGCTTAGCCCCCCCAGGACTAGCGGGGGCCCCCTACGAGCAGTACGTC. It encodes CASSLAPPGLAGAPYEQYV.

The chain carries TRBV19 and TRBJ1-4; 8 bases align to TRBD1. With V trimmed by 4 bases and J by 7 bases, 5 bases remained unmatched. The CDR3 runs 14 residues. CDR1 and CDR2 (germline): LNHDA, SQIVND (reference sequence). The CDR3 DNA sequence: TGTGCCAGTAGTAACAGGGGGTTGGGTGAAAAACTGTTTTTT. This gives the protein CASSNRGLGEKLFF.

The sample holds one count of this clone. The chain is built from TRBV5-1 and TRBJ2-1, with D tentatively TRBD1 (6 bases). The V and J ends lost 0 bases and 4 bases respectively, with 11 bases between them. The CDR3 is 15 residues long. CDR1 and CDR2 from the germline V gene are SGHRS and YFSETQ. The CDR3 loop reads CASSLVQGIYNEQFF. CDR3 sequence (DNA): TGCGCCAGCAGCTTGGTACAGGGAATTTACAATGAGCAGTTCTTC.

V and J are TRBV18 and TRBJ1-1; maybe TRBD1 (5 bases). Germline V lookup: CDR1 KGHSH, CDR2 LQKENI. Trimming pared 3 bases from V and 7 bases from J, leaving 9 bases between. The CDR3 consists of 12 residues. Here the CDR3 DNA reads TGTGCCAGCTCACCGGTCAGGGATGAAGCTTTCTTT. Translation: CASSPVRDEAFF. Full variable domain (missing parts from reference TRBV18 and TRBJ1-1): NAGVMQNPRHLVRRRGQEARLRCSPMKGHSHVYWYRQLPEEGLKFMVYLQKENIIDESGMPKERFSAEFPKEGPSILRIQQVVRGDSAAYFCASSPVRDEAFFGQGTRLTVV.

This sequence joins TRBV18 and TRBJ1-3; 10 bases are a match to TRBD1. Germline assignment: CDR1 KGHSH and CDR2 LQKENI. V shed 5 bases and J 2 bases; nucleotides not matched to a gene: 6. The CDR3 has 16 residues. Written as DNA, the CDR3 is TGTGCCAGCTCAGGACAGGGGGAACAAACTGGAAACACCATATATTTT. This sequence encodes CASSGQGEQTGNTIYF.

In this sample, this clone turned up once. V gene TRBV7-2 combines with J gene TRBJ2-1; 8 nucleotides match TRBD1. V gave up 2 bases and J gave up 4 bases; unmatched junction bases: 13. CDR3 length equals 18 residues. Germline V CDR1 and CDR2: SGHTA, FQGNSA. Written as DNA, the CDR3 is TGTGCCAGCAGCTTAAACTTGGTAGGGACAGGACGTTACAATGAGCAGTTCTTC. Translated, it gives CASSLNLVGTGRYNEQFF.